This paragraph covers one TCR beta chain sequence. The iRepertoire nested amplicon-rescue multiplex PCR amplified TCR alpha and beta CDR3s from RNA. TCRdb analysed the multiplex PCR reads with MiXCR anew, one entry per CDR3 protein. The sample gives around 390,000 distinct CDR3 sequences, 41% of which show up once; about 12% is in the top ten. The sample is drawn from a study of glioma-infiltrating T cells. The trim removed 5 bases at V and 7 bases at J, leaving 16 bases unmatched. The CDR3 covers 18 residues. Germline V gene sequence: CDR1 SEHNR, CDR2 FQNEAQ (reference sequence). The sequenced material came from glioma tissue, nonneoplastic brain tissue, or PBMCs (not recorded which). This clonotype was sampled from a human donor with low-grade glioma or glioblastoma, undergoing nonglioma brain surgery, or in good health (not recorded which). J is TRBJ2-2 and V is TRBV7-9, with 10 bases aligning to TRBD1. CDR3 sequence (DNA): TGTGCCAGCAGCCATCGAGATACGGGACAGGGGCTTCACGGGGAGCTGTTTTTT. Translated: CASSHRDTGQGLHGELFF.